This TCR beta chain was documented in a study of cytomegalovirus exposure and HLA in healthy donors. Study at large: Early on, a data release was issued that held roughly 86 million unique TCRs from HLA-typed donors.

The CDR3 contains 16 residues. The V and J ends lost 2 bases and 7 bases, in that order; junction bases with no gene match: 11. CDR1 and CDR2 from the germline V gene are SGHTA and FQGTGA. Primers included in the PCR were 60 Vbeta and 13 Jbeta primers. Only in-frame clones appear in the TCRdb table, and some are missing; sequencing was by immunoSEQ multiplex PCR. The sample includes some 200,000 clones, roughly 73% of them seen just once. Specimen: PBMCs. This TCR came from a female donor in good health and CMV-seronegative. The chain combines TRBV7-3 with TRBJ1-1; 9 nucleotides line up with TRBD1. The DNA for the CDR3 is TGTGCCAGCAGCTTAGGGCCTGGAACAGGGGGCAGTGAAGCTTTCTTT. This translates into CASSLGPGTGGSEAFF.